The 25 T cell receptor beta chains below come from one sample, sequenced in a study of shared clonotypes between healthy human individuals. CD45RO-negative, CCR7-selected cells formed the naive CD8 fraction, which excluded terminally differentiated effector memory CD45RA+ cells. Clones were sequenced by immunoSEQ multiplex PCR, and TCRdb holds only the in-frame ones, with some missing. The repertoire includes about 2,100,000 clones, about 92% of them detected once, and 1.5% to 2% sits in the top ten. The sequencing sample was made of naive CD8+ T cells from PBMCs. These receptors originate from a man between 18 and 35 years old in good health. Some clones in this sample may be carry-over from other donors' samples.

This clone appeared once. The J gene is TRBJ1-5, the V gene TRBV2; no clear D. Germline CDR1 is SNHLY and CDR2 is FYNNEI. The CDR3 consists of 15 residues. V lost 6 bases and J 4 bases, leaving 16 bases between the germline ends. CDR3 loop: CASRDYKPGNQPQHF. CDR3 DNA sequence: TGTGCCAGCAGGGACTATAAGCCGGGAAATCAGCCCCAGCATTTT.

The chain's CDR3 is CASSQDGGLGNIQYF. The CDR3 DNA sequence: TGCGCCAGCAGCCAAGATGGAGGTCTAGGAAACATTCAGTACTTC. The chain joins TRBV4-1 to TRBJ2-4, with D possibly matching TRBD2 (5 bases). The CDR3 runs to 15 residues. Germline lookup yields CDR1 MGHRA and CDR2 YSYEKL. The V and J ends lost 0 bases and 6 bases respectively, with 12 bases between them.

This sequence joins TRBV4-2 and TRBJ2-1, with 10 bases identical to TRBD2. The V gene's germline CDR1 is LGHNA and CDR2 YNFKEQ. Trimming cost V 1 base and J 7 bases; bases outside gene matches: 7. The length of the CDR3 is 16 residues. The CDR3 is CASSQGFASGRNEQFF. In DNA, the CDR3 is TGTGCCAGCAGCCAAGGATTCGCTAGCGGGAGAAATGAGCAGTTCTTC.

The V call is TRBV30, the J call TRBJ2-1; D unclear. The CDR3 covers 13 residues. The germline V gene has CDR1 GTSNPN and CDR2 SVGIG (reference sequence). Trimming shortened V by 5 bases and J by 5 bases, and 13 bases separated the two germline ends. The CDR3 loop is CAWSQTEHNEQFF. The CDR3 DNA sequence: TGTGCCTGGTCGCAAACAGAGCACAATGAGCAGTTCTTC.

CDR3 residues: CSVFGLMRDTQYF. The CDR3 DNA reads TGCAGCGTTTTCGGTCTCATGCGAGATACGCAGTATTTT. The genes are TRBV29-1 and TRBJ2-3; no definite D call. Germline V gene lookup returns CDR1 SQVTM and CDR2 ANQGSEA. V lost 5 bases to trimming and J lost 5 bases, with 14 bases between them. This CDR3 has 13 amino acids.

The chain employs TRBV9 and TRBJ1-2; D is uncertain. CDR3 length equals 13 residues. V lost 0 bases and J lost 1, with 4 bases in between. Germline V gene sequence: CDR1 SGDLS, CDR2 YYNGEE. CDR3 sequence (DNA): TGTGCCAGCAGCGTAGGGGTTAACTATGGCTACACCTTC. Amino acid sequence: CASSVGVNYGYTF.

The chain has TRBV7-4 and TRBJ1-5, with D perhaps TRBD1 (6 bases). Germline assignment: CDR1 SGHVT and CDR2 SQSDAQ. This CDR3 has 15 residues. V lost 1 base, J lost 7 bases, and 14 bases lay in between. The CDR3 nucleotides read TGTGCCAGCAGCTTAGTTTCGGGGGGCGGGCAGCCCCAGCATTTT. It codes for CASSLVSGGGQPQHF.

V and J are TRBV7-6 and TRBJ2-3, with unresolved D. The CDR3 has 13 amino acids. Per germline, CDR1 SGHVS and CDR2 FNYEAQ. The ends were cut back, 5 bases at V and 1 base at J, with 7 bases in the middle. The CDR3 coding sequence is TGTGCCAGCAGCCCCGACCGCACAGATACGCAGTATTTT. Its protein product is CASSPDRTDTQYF.

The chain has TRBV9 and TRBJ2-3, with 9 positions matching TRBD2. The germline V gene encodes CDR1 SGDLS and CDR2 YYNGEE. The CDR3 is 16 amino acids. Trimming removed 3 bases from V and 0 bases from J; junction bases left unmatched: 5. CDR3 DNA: TGTGCCAGCAGCGCCCTAGCGGGACTAAGCACAGATACGCAGTATTTT. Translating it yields CASSALAGLSTDTQYF. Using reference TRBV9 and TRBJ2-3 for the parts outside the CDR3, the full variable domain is DSGVTQTPKHLITATGQRVTLRCSPRSGDLSVYWYQQSLDQGLQFLIQYYNGEERAKGNILERFSAQQFPDLHSELNLSSLELGDSALYFCASSALAGLSTDTQYFGPGTRLTVL.

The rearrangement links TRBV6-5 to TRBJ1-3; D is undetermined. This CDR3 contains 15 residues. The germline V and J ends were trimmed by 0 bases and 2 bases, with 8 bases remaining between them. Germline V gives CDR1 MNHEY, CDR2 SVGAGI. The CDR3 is CASSYSQTPGNTIYF. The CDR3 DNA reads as TGTGCCAGCAGTTACTCTCAGACACCTGGAAACACCATATATTTT.

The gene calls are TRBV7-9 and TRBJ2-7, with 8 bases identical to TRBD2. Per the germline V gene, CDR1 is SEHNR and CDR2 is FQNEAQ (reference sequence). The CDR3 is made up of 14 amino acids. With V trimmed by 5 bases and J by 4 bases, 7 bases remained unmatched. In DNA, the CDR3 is TGTGCCAGCAGCACCAGCGGGAGTCTGTACGAGCAGTACTTC. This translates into CASSTSGSLYEQYF.

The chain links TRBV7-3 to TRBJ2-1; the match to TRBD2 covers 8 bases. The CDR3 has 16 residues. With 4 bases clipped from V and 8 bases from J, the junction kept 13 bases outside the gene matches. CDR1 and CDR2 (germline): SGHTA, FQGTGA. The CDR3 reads CASSYLSGREGDEQFF. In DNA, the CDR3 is TGTGCCAGCAGCTACCTGAGCGGGAGAGAAGGGGATGAGCAGTTCTTC.

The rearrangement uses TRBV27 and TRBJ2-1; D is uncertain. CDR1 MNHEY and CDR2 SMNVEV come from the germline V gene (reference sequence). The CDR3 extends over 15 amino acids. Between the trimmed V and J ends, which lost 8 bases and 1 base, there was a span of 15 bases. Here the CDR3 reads CASALKKESYNEQFF. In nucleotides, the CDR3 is TGTGCCAGCGCCCTCAAGAAGGAATCCTACAATGAGCAGTTCTTC.

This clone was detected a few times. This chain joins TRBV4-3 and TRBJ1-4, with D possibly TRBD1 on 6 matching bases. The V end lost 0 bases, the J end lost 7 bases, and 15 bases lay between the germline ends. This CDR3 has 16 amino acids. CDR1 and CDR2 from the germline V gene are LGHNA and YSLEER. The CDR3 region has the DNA TGCGCCAGCAGCCAAGATCTCAACGAACAGGGTGAAAAACTGTTTTTT. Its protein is CASSQDLNEQGEKLFF.

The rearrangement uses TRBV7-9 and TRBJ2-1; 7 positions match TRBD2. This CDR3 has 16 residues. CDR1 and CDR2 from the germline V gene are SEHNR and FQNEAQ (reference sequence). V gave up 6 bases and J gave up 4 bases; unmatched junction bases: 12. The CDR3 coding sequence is TGTGCCAGCAGGACAACCAGCGGGATCCCATACAATGAGCAGTTCTTC. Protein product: CASRTTSGIPYNEQFF.

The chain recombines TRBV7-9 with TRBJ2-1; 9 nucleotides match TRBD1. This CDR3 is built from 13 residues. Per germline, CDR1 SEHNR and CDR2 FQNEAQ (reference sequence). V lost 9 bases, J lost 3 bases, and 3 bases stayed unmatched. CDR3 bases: TGTGCCAGTAAGGGACAGGGCTACAATGAGCAGTTCTTC. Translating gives CASKGQGYNEQFF.

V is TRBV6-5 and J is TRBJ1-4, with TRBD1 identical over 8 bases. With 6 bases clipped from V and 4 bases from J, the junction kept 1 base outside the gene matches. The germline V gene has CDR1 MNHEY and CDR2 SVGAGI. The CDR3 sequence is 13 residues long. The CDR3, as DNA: TGTGCCAGCAGAGACAGGGGTAATGAAAAACTGTTTTTT. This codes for CASRDRGNEKLFF.

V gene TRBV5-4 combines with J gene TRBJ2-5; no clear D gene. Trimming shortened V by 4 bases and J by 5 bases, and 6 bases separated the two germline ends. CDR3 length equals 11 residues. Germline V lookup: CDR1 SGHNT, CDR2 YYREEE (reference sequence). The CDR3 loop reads CASSDSETQYF. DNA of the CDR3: TGTGCCAGCAGCGACTCTGAGACCCAGTACTTC.

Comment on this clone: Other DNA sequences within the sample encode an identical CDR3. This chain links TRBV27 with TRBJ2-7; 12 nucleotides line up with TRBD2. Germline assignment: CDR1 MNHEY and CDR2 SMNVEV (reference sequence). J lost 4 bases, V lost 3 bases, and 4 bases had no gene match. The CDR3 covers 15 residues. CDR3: CASSLRLAGVYEQYF. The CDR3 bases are TGTGCCAGCAGTTTGAGACTAGCGGGAGTTTACGAGCAGTACTTC.

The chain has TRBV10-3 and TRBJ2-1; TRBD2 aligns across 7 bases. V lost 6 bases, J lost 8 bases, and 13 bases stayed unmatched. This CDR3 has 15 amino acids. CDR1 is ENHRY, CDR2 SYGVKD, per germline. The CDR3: CAIRLTSVRGDEQFF. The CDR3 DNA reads TGTGCCATCAGGCTCACTAGCGTCCGTGGCGATGAGCAGTTCTTC.

The CDR3 protein is CASSSTADFSYEQYF. CDR3 sequence (DNA): TGTGCCAGCAGCTCCACAGCGGACTTCTCCTACGAGCAGTACTTC. This chain links TRBV7-6 with TRBJ2-7, with D perhaps TRBD2 (5 bases). Trimming took 4 bases from V and 0 from J, leaving 13 bases between them. The CDR3 is 15 amino acids. CDR1 and CDR2 (germline): SGHVS, FNYEAQ.

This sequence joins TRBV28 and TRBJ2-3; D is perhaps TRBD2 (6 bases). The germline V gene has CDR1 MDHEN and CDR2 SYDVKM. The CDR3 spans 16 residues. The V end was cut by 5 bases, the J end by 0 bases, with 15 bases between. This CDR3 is CASSTPAEGSTDTQYF. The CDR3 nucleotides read TGTGCCAGCAGTACCCCGGCGGAGGGGAGCACAGATACGCAGTATTTT. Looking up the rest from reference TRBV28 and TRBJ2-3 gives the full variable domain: DVKVTQSSRYLVKRTGEKVFLECVQDMDHENMFWYRQDPGLGLRLIYFSYDVKMKEKGDIPEGYSVSREKKERFSLILESASTNQTSMYLCASSTPAEGSTDTQYFGPGTRLTVL.

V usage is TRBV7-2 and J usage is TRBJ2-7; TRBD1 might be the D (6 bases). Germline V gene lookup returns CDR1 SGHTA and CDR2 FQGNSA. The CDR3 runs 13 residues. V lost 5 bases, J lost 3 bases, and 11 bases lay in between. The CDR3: CASSHGQSYEQYF. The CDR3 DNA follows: TGTGCCAGCAGCCATGGACAGAGCTACGAGCAGTACTTC.

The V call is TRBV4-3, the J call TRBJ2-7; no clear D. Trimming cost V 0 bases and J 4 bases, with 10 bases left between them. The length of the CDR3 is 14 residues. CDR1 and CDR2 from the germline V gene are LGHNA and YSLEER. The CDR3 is CASSQEASVYEQYF. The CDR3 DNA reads TGCGCCAGCAGCCAAGAAGCGAGTGTTTACGAGCAGTACTTC.

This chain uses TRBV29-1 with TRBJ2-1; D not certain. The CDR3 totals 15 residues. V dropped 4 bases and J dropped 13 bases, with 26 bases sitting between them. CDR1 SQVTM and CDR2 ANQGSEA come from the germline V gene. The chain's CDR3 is CSVVDGTRRLGQQFF. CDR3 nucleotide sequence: TGCAGCGTTGTGGACGGAACAAGACGACTCGGGCAACAGTTCTTC.